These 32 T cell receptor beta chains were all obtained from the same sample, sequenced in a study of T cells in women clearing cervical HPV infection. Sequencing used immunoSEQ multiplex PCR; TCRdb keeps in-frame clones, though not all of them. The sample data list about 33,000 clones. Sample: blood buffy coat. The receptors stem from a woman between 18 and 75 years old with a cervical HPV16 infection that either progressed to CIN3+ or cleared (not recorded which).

CDR3 DNA, as far as it was read: TGTGCCAGCTCACCACCGGGGGGGGGCGGT. The encoded protein is CASSPPGGGG. The full CDR3 is CASSPPGGGGQYF. The rearrangement joins TRBV18 to TRBJ2-4; tentative D call: TRBD2 (7 bases). Coverage ceases 3 residues before the CDR3 finishes, and the germline J gene fills in the end. The CDR3 length is 13 residues. Looked up from germline, CDR1 is KGHSH and CDR2 is LQKENI.

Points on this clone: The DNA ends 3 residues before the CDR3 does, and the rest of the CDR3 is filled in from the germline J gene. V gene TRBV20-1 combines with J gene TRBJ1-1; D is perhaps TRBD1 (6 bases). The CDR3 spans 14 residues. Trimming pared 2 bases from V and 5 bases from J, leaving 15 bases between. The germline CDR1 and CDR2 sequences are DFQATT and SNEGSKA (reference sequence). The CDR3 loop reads CSARIGGEYTEAFF. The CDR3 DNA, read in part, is TGCAGTGCTAGAATAGGGGGAGAATATACTGAA.

The sequenced part of the CDR3 DNA is TGCAGTGCTAGTCAAAATAGCGGGGGTGGAGGGTATGAG. Translated: CSASQNSGGGGYE. The entire CDR3 sequence reads CSASQNSGGGGYEQFF. The genes are TRBV20-1 and TRBJ2-1, with 9 bases identical to TRBD2. The read ends 3 residues before the CDR3 terminus; that terminus is restored from the germline J gene. The CDR3 runs to 16 residues. V lost 3 bases to trimming and J lost 8 bases; unmatched junction nucleotides: 14. Germline CDR1 reads DFQATT; CDR2 reads SNEGSKA (reference sequence).

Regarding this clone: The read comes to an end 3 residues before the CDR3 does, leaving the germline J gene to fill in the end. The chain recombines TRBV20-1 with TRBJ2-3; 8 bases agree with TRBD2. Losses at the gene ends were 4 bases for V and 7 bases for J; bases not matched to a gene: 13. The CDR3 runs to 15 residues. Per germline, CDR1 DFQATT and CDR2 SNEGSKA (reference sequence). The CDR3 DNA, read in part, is TGCAGTGCTAAGAGAACGGGAGGGAGGGGAAATACG. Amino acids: CSAKRTGGRGNT. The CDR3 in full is CSAKRTGGRGNTQYF.

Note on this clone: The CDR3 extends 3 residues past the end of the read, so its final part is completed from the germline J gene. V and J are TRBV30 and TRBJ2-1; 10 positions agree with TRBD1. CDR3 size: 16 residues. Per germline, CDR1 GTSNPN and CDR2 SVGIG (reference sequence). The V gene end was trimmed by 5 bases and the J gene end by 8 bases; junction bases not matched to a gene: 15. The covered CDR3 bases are TGTGCCTGGCAGACAGGGACAGGGGTCCCGTGGGATGAG. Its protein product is CAWQTGTGVPWDE. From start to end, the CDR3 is CAWQTGTGVPWDEQFF.

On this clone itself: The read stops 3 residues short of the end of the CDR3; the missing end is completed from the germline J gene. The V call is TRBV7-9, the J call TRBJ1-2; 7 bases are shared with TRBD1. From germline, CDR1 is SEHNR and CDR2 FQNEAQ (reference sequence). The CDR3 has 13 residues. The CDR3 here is CASGNRGPYDYTF. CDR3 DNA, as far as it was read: TGTGCCAGCGGAAACAGGGGTCCCTACGAC.

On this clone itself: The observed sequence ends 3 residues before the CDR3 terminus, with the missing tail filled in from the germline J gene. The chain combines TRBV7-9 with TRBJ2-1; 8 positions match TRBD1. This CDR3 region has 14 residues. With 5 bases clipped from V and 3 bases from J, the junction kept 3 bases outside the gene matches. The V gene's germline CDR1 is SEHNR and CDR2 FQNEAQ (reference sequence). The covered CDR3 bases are TGTGCCAGCAGCCCGGGACAGGTCTACAATGAG. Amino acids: CASSPGQVYNE. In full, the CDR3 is CASSPGQVYNEQFF.

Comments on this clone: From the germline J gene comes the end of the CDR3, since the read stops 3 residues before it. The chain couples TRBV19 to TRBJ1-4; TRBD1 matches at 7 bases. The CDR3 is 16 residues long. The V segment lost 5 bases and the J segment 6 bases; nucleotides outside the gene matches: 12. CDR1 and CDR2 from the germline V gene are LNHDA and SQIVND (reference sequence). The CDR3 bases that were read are TGTGCCAGTAGTGGCGGGACAGCTAAGCAGGATGAAAAA. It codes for CASSGGTAKQDEK. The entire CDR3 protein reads CASSGGTAKQDEKLFF.

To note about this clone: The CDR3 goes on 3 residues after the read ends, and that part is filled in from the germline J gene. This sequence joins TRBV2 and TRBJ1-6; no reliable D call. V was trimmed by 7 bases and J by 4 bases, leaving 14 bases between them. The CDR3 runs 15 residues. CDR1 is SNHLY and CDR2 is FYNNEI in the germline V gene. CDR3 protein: CASITGQVYNSPLHF. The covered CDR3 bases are TGTGCCAGCATTACTGGTCAGGTTTATAATTCACCC.

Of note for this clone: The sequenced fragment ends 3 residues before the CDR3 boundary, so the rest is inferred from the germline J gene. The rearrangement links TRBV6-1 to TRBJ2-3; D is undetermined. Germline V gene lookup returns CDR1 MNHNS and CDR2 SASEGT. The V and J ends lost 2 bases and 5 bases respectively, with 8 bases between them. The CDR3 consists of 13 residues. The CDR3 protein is CASSEPRGDTQYF. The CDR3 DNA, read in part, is TGTGCCAGCAGTGAACCTAGAGGAGATACG.

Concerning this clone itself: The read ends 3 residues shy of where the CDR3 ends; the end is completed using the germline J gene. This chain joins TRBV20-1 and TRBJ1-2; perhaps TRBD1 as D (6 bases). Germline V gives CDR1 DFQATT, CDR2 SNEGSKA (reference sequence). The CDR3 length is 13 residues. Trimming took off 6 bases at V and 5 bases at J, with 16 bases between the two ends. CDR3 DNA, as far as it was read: TGCAGTGCGAGAAGGACAGATATATATGGC. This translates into CSARRTDIYG. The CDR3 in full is CSARRTDIYGYTF.

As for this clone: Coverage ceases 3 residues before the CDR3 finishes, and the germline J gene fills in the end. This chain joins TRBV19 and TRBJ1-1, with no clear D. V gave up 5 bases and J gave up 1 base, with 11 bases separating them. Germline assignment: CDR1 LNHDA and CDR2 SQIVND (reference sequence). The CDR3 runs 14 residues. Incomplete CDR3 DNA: TGTGCCAGTAGTTCGTTCTCCGGGAACACTGAA. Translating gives CASSSFSGNTE. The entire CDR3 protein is CASSSFSGNTEAFF. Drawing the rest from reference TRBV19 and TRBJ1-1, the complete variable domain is DGGITQSPKYLFRKEGQNVTLSCEQNLNHDAMYWYRQDPGQGLRLIYYSQIVNDFQKGDIAEGYSVSREKKESFPLTVTSAQKNPTAFYLCASSSFSGNTEAFFGQGTRLTVV.

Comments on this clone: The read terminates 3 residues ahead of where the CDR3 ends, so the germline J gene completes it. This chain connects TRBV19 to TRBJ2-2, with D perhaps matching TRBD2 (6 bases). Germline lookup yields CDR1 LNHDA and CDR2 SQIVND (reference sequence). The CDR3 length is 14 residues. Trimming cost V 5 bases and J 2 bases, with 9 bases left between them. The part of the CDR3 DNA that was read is TGTGCCAGTAGTTCCGGACTAAACACCGGGGAG. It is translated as CASSSGLNTGE. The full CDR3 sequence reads CASSSGLNTGELFF.

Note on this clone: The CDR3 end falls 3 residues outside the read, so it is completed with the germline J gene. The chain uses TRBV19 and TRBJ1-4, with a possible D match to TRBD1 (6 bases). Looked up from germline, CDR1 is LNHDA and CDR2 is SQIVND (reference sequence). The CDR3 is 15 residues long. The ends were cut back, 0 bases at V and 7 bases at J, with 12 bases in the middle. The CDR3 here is CASSIERGAAEKLFF. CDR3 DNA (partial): TGTGCCAGTAGTATAGAACGGGGGGCGGCTGAAAAA.

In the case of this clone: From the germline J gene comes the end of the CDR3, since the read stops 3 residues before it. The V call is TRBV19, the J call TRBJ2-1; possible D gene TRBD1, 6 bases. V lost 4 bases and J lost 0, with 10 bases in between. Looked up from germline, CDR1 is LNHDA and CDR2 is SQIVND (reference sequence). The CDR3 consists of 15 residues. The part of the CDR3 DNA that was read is TGTGCCAGTAGTACAACAGGGAGCTCCTACAATGAG. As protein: CASSTTGSSYNE. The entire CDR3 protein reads CASSTTGSSYNEQFF.

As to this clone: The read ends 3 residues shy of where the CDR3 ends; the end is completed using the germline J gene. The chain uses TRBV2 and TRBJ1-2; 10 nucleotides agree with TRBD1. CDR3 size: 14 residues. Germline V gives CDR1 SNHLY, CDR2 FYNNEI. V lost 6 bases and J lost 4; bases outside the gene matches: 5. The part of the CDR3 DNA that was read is TGTGCCAGCAGAGGGGACAGGGGCAGCTATGGC. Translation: CASRGDRGSYG. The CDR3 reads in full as CASRGDRGSYGYTF.

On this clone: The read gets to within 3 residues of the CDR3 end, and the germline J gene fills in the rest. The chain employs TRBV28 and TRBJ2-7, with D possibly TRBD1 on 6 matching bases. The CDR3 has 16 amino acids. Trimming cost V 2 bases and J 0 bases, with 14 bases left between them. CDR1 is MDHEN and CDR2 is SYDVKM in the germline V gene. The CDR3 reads CASSLAGTQSSYEQYF. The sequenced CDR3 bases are TGTGCCAGCAGTTTAGCCGGGACACAAAGCTCCTACGAG.

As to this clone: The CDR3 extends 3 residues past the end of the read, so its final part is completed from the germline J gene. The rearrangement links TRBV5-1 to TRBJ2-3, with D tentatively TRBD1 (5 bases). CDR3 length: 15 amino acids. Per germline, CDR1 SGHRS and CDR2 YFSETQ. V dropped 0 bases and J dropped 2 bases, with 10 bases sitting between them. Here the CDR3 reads CASSLEGPHTDTQYF. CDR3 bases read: TGCGCCAGCAGCTTGGAGGGGCCCCACACAGATACG.

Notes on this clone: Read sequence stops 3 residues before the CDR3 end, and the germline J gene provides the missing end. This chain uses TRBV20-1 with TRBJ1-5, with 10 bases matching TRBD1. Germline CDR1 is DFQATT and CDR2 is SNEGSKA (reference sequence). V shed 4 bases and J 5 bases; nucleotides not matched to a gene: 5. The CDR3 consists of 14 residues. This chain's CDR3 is CSAKTGGVDQPQHF. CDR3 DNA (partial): TGCAGTGCTAAGACAGGGGGCGTCGATCAGCCC.

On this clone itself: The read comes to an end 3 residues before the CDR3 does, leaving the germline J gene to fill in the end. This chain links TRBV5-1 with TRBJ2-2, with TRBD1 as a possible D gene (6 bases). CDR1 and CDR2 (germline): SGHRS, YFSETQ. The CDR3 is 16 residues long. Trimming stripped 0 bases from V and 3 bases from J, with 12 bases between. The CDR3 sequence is CASSLGLGAHTGELFF. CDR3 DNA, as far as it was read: TGCGCCAGCAGCTTGGGACTGGGGGCCCACACCGGGGAG.

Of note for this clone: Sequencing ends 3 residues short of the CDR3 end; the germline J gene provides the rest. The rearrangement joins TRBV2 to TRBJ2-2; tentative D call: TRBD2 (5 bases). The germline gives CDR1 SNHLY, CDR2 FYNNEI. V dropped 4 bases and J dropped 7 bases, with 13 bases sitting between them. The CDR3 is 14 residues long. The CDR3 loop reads CASSVERSSGELFF. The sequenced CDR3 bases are TGTGCCAGCAGTGTTGAGCGGAGCAGCGGGGAG.

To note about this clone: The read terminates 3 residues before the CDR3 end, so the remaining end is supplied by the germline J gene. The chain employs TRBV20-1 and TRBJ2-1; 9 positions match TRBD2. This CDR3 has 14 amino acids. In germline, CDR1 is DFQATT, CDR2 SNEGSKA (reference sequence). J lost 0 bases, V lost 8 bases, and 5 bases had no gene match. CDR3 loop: CSTSGGYSYNEQFF. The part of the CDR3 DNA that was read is TGCAGTACCAGCGGGGGGTACTCCTACAATGAG.

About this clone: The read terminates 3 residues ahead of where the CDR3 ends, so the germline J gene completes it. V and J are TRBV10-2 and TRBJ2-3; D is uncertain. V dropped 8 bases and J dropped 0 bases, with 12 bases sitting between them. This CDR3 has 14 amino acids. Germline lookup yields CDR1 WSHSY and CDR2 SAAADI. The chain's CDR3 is CASALGISTDTQYF. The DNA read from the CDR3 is TGCGCCAGCGCTCTCGGTATTAGCACAGATACG.

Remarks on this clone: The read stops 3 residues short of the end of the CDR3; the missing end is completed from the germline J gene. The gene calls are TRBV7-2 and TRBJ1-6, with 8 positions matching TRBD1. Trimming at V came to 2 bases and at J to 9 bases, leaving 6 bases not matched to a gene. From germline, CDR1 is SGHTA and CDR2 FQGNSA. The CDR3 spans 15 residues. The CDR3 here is CASSLSRQGASPLHF. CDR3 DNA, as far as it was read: TGTGCCAGCAGCTTAAGTCGCCAGGGGGCTTCACCC.

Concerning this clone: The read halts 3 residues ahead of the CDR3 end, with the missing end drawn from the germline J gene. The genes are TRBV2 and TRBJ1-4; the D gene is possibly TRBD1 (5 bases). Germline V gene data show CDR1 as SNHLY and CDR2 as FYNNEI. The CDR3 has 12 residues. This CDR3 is CAIQGTESPLFF. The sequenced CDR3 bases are TGTGCCATTCAGGGTACTGAATCACCA. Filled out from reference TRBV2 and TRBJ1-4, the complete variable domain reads EPEVTQTPSHQVTQMGQEVILRCVPISNHLYFYWYRQILGQKVEFLVSFYNNEISEKSEIFDDQFSVERPDGSNFTLKIRSTKLEDSAMYFCAIQGTESPLFFGSGTQLSVL.

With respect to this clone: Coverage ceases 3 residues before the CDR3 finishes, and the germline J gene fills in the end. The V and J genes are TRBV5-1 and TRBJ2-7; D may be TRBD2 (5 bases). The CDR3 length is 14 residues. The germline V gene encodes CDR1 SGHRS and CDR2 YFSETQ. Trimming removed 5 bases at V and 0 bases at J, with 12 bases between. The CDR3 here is CASRPGVSSYEQYF. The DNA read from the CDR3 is TGCGCCAGCAGACCCGGGGTCTCCTCCTACGAG.

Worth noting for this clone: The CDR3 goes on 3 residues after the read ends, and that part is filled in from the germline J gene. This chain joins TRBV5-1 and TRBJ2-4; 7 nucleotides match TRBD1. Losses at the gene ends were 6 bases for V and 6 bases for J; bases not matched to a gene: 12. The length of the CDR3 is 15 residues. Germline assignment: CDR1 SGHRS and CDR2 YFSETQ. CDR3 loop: CASTNPGTEGNIQYF. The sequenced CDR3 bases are TGCGCCAGCACCAATCCGGGGACAGAAGGAAACATT.

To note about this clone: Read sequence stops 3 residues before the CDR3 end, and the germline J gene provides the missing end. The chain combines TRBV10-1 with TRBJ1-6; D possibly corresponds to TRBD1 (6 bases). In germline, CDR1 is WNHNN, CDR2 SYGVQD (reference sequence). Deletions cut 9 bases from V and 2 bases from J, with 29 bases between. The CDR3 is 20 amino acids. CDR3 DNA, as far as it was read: TGCGCCAGATTCCTGGCCGGGACACCGTTCTTAGGGCCCTATAATTCACCC. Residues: CARFLAGTPFLGPYNSP. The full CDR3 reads CARFLAGTPFLGPYNSPLHF.

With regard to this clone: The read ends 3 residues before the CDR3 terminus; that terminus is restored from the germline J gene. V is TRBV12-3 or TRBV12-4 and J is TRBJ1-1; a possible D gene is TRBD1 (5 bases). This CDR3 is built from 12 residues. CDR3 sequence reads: CASSLGGGGAFF. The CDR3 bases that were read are TGTGCCAGCAGTTTAGGGGGCGGAGGG.

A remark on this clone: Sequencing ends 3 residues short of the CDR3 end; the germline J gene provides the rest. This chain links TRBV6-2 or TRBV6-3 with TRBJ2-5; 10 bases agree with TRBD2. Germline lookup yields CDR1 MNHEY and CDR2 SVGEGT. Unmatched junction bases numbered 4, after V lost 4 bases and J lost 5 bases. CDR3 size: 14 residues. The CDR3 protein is CASSSSGLAETQYF. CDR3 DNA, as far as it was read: TGTGCCAGCAGTTCCTCGGGACTAGCGGAGACC.

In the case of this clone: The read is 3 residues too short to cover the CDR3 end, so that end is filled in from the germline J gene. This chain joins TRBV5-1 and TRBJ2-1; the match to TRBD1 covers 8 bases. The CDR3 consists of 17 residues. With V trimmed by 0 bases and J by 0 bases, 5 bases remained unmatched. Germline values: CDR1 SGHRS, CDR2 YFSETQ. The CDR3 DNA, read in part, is TGCGCCAGCAGCTTGGGGACAGGGCCTAGCTCCTACAATGAG. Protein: CASSLGTGPSSYNE. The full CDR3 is CASSLGTGPSSYNEQFF.

CDR3 sequence reads: CASGQGLGETQYF. CDR3 DNA (partial): TGTGCCAGCGGACAGGGATTGGGCGAGACC. This chain links TRBV19 with TRBJ2-5, with 8 bases aligning to TRBD1. The missing CDR3 end, 3 residues past where the read stops, is filled in from the germline J gene. CDR3 length: 13 residues. Germline V gene sequence: CDR1 LNHDA, CDR2 SQIVND (reference sequence). Trimming took 9 bases from V and 5 from J; bases not matched to a gene: 8.